The clone carrying this T cell receptor (beta chain) was detected many times. Its antigen is still unknown. Indicated time point: blood at routine non-recurrence follow-up after resection. The authors sequenced whole RNA from tumor, nontumor lung or frozen PBMC without sorting. This specimen belongs to a study of spatial heterogeneity in lung cancer. All TCR cDNA molecules were individually tagged with a unique molecular identifier. Using its own MiXCR run on the 5' RACE reads, TCRdb lists one record per CDR3 protein. In the table there are approximately 43,000 distinct CDR3 sequences, approximately 10% of which are singletons. Study conclusions and caveats: Circulating ubiquitous expanded tumor TCRs were observed more frequently at resection than at follow-up.

The sequence came from a female donor with early-stage non-small cell lung cancer. The sample in question was PBMCs, obtained at follow-up.

The chain's CDR3 is CASSLAGPQPQHF. The CDR3 DNA follows: TGTGCCAGCAGCTTAGCGGGTCCCCAGCCCCAGCATTTT. V and J are TRBV7-6 and TRBJ1-5; no clear D gene. The V and J ends lost 0 bases and 7 bases respectively, with 7 bases between them. Germline-derived CDR1 and CDR2 are SGHVS and FNYEAQ. This CDR3 region has 13 residues.